The 17 T cell receptor beta chains reported below all come from one sample, sequenced in a study of CD8+ T cells in alopecia areata. In each case, RNA was isolated and then reverse transcribed into cDNA as the sequencing template. Repertoires were generated with immunoSEQ multiplex PCR, while TCRdb's copy carries only in-frame clones and drops some. This table holds about 97,000 clones, roughly two fifths found once. The sequenced material came from CD4+ T cells sorted from blood. The receptors were gathered from a human donor with alopecia areata.

This clone was counted only a few times. This CDR3 is CASSHYGYTF. The DNA for the CDR3 is TGCGCCAGCAGTCACTATGGCTACACCTTC. The chain carries TRBV23-1 and TRBJ1-2, with D uncertain. TRBV23-1 is an ORF, and what it does is uncertain. The CDR3 consists of 10 residues. V lost 3 bases, J lost 4 bases, and 0 bases lay in between.

This clone has just a few counts. V gene TRBV28 combines with J gene TRBJ2-1; 11 bases fit TRBD2. Germline V gives CDR1 MDHEN, CDR2 SYDVKM. The CDR3 contains 15 residues. The J segment lost 7 bases and the V segment lost 5 bases, leaving 7 bases of the junction unmatched. The CDR3 DNA sequence: TGTGCCAGCAGTCGAGGACTAGCGGGCTTGAATGAGCAGTTCTTC. This sequence encodes CASSRGLAGLNEQFF.

This clone was observed a handful of times. This chain links TRBV30 with TRBJ2-7; 10 bases align to TRBD2. The CDR3 has 15 residues. V was clipped by 0 bases and J by 2 bases; unmatched bases: 4. Germline V gene data show CDR1 as GTSNPN and CDR2 as SVGIG (reference sequence). In DNA, the CDR3 is TGTGCCTGGAGTGTACCAGGACTAGCGGCCTACGAGCAGTACTTC. Translated, it gives CAWSVPGLAAYEQYF.

This clone was detected a few times. This chain uses TRBV13 with TRBJ2-7; D call uncertain. The germline CDR1 and CDR2 sequences are PRHDT and FYEKMQ (reference sequence). The CDR3 extends over 18 amino acids. V lost 1 base, J lost 1 base, and 20 bases lay in between. The CDR3 loop reads CASSLEGLIRNTSYEQYF. The CDR3 coding sequence is TGTGCCAGCAGCTTAGAAGGTTTGATAAGGAACACATCCTACGAGCAGTACTTC.

This clone was seen only a few times. The V call is TRBV7-2, the J call TRBJ1-1; D might be TRBD1 (5 bases). In germline, CDR1 is SGHTA, CDR2 FQGNSA. This CDR3 comprises 12 residues. The ends were cut back, 5 bases at V and 8 bases at J, with 12 bases in the middle. The CDR3 nucleotides read TGTGCCAGCAGCCTTCGGGGGGACGAAGCTTTCTTT. It specifies CASSLRGDEAFF.

The chain is built from TRBV15 and TRBJ2-7; 11 bases fit TRBD1. Germline CDR1 and CDR2: LNHNV and YYDKDF (reference sequence). After removal of 1 base from V and 5 bases from J, the junction contained 7 bases not matched to a gene. The length of the CDR3 is 16 residues. The CDR3 loop is CATSRVRTGGFNEQYF. The CDR3, as DNA: TGTGCCACCAGCAGAGTTAGGACAGGGGGCTTCAACGAGCAGTACTTC.

The chain combines TRBV4-1 with TRBJ2-5; D perhaps matches TRBD1 (6 bases). CDR1 is MGHRA and CDR2 is YSYEKL in the germline V gene. The V end was cut by 0 bases, the J end by 6 bases, with 20 bases between. The CDR3 runs 17 residues. The DNA of the CDR3 is TGCGCCAGCAGCCAAGACCTCTATACGACAGGTGGAAAGACCCAGTACTTC. Translating it yields CASSQDLYTTGGKTQYF.

This clone has a handful of counts. The chain has TRBV29-1 and TRBJ2-7, with no clear D. The CDR3 contains 13 residues. The V end lost 1 base, the J end lost 6 bases, and 13 bases lay between the germline ends. The germline gives CDR1 SQVTM, CDR2 ANQGSEA. This CDR3 reads CSVEASYQSEQYF. CDR3 nucleotides: TGCAGCGTTGAAGCCAGTTATCAGTCCGAGCAGTACTTC.

This chain links TRBV30 with TRBJ1-1, with TRBD1 matching over 10 bases. The CDR3 sequence is 14 residues long. Germline V gives CDR1 GTSNPN, CDR2 SVGIG (reference sequence). With 1 base clipped from V and 4 bases from J, the junction kept 3 bases outside the gene matches. CDR3 region: CAWSAWTGGTEAFF. DNA for the CDR3: TGTGCCTGGAGTGCCTGGACAGGGGGCACTGAAGCTTTCTTT. Full variable domain (rest looked up from reference TRBV30 and TRBJ1-1): SQTIHQWPATLVQPVGSPLSLECTVEGTSNPNLYWYRQAAGRGLQLLFYSVGIGQISSEVPQNLSASRPQDRQFILSSKKLLLSDSGFYLCAWSAWTGGTEAFFGQGTRLTVV.

This clone was seen a handful of times. V usage is TRBV10-3 and J usage is TRBJ1-6; 8 positions agree with TRBD1. Per germline, CDR1 ENHRY and CDR2 SYGVKD. With 2 bases clipped from V and 10 bases from J, the junction kept 7 bases outside the gene matches. The CDR3 runs to 15 residues. The CDR3 region is CAISEADRANSPLHF. In DNA form, the CDR3 reads TGTGCCATCAGTGAGGCGGACAGGGCGAACTCACCCCTCCACTTT.

This sequence joins TRBV25-1 and TRBJ2-7, with 9 bases aligning to TRBD1. CDR1 and CDR2 (germline): MGHDK, SYGVNS. V lost 8 bases and J lost 1; bases outside the gene matches: 6. The CDR3 extends over 14 amino acids. The CDR3: CASALQGASYEQYF. The CDR3 DNA reads as TGTGCCAGCGCATTACAGGGGGCGTCCTACGAGCAGTACTTC.

The chain uses TRBV25-1 and TRBJ1-5; D perhaps matches TRBD1 (5 bases). Germline V lookup: CDR1 MGHDK, CDR2 SYGVNS. Trimming removed 4 bases at V and 1 base at J, with 11 bases between. The CDR3 spans 15 residues. The CDR3 nucleotides are TGTGCCAGCAGTGGCCCTGGGGGGAGCAATCAGCCCCAGCATTTT. This gives the protein CASSGPGGSNQPQHF.

This clone has a handful of counts. The chain joins TRBV2 to TRBJ1-5, with D maybe TRBD1 (5 bases). Germline loops: CDR1 SNHLY, CDR2 FYNNEI. The CDR3 runs 13 residues. The V gene lost 3 bases and the J gene lost 6 bases, with 9 bases spanning the gap. The CDR3 protein is CASSDSRAQPQHF. In DNA form, the CDR3 reads TGTGCCAGCAGTGATAGCAGGGCTCAGCCCCAGCATTTT.

The chain carries TRBV28 and TRBJ2-7, with TRBD1 matching over 8 bases. The CDR3 loop spans 13 amino acids. The germline CDR1 and CDR2 sequences are MDHEN and SYDVKM. V gave up 8 bases and J gave up 3 bases; unmatched junction bases: 6. The CDR3 here is CASRTGKLYEQYF. In nucleotides, the CDR3 is TGTGCCAGCCGGACAGGGAAACTCTACGAGCAGTACTTC.

This clone was observed a handful of times. The chain has TRBV5-1 and TRBJ2-2; D gene unclear. This CDR3 contains 16 residues. Germline values: CDR1 SGHRS, CDR2 YFSETQ. V lost 5 bases and J lost 2, with 16 bases in between. CDR3 in amino acids: CASSSSSRPNTGELFF. CDR3 coding DNA: TGCGCCAGCAGTAGTAGTTCTCGGCCAAACACCGGGGAGCTGTTTTTT.

Concerning this clone itself: The same CDR3 is also encoded by other DNA sequences in this sample. This sequence joins TRBV29-1 and TRBJ2-3; D remains unclear. Germline V gene data show CDR1 as SQVTM and CDR2 as ANQGSEA. The CDR3 extends over 11 amino acids. V was trimmed by 3 bases and J by 2 bases, leaving 3 bases between them. The CDR3 region is CSVDSTDTQYF. CDR3 nucleotide sequence: TGCAGCGTTGATTCCACAGATACGCAGTATTTT.

This clone appeared a few times. The V call is TRBV15, the J call TRBJ2-3; 14 nucleotides agree with TRBD2. Losses at the gene ends were 0 bases for V and 3 bases for J; bases not matched to a gene: 5. Germline assignment: CDR1 LNHNV and CDR2 YYDKDF (reference sequence). The CDR3 is 18 amino acids. The CDR3 protein is CATSRDLGTSGRTDTQYF. The CDR3 nucleotides read TGTGCCACCAGCAGAGATCTCGGGACTAGCGGGAGAACAGATACGCAGTATTTT.